Presented here are 14 T cell receptor beta chains from one specimen sequenced in a study of shared clonotypes between healthy human individuals. The table came from immunoSEQ multiplex PCR; TCRdb's copy has only in-frame clones and leaves some out. The profile shows 500,000 to 550,000 clones, around 96% of them singletons. Sequences were obtained from naive CD4+ T cells sorted from blood. Documented subset: CD45RA+ positively selected. The receptors come from a woman aged 25 to 39 in good health.

The chain uses TRBV5-1 and TRBJ2-1; 10 bases are shared with TRBD2. The CDR3 has 16 residues. In germline, CDR1 is SGHRS, CDR2 YFSETQ. J gave up 3 bases and V 4 bases, and 7 bases lay outside the gene matches. Here the CDR3 reads CASSLLAGGNYNEQFF. The CDR3 DNA reads TGCGCCAGCAGCCTGTTAGCGGGAGGTAACTACAATGAGCAGTTCTTC.

The chain carries TRBV28 and TRBJ2-7; 13 bases are shared with TRBD2. This CDR3 has 16 residues. Losses at the gene ends were 4 bases for V and 3 bases for J; bases not matched to a gene: 6. Germline CDR1 is MDHEN and CDR2 is SYDVKM. The CDR3 region has the DNA TGTGCCAGCAGTTCCCAAGGGACTAGCGGGGACTACGAGCAGTACTTC. It codes for CASSSQGTSGDYEQYF.

This chain joins TRBV27 and TRBJ2-3; 13 bases align to TRBD2. Per germline, CDR1 MNHEY and CDR2 SMNVEV (reference sequence). Germline trimming cut 5 bases from V and 3 bases from J; bases unmatched to any gene: 2. There are 15 residues in the CDR3. The CDR3 protein is CASSRTSGRTDTQYF. CDR3 DNA: TGTGCCAGCAGTCGGACTAGCGGGAGAACAGATACGCAGTATTTT.

J is TRBJ1-4 and V is TRBV6-5; D perhaps matches TRBD1 (6 bases). CDR3 size: 16 residues. Trimming cost V 2 bases and J 13 bases, with 23 bases left between them. The germline CDR1 and CDR2 sequences are MNHEY and SVGAGI. Written as DNA, the CDR3 is TGTGCCAGCAGTTACACGCCGGACAGTACCCTGGCAGGACTGTTTTTT. This gives the protein CASSYTPDSTLAGLFF.

The chain links TRBV28 to TRBJ1-2, with D unclear. This CDR3 has 14 amino acids. Germline values: CDR1 MDHEN, CDR2 SYDVKM. Trimming left V 8 bases short and J 1 base short, with 14 bases between. In DNA, the CDR3 is TGTGCCAGCTCCGCCGTGGCTTTTAACTATGGCTACACCTTC. Protein: CASSAVAFNYGYTF.

The chain recombines TRBV5-6 with TRBJ1-2; 9 nucleotides align to TRBD1. V was clipped by 4 bases and J by 8 bases; unmatched bases: 12. The CDR3 has 15 amino acids. Per the germline V gene, CDR1 is SGHDT and CDR2 is YYEEEE. In nucleotides, the CDR3 is TGTGCCAGCAGCGAACCGGGACAGGGCGTCGGAGGCTACACCTTC. Translated: CASSEPGQGVGGYTF.

The chain is built from TRBV28 and TRBJ2-7; TRBD1 aligns across 11 bases. Germline assignment: CDR1 MDHEN and CDR2 SYDVKM. V shed 6 bases and J 5 bases; nucleotides not matched to a gene: 6. CDR3 length: 14 residues. Here the CDR3 DNA reads TGTGCCAGCAGAACCGGGACAGGGGGGCACGAGCAGTACTTC. It is translated as CASRTGTGGHEQYF.

This chain joins TRBV28 and TRBJ1-1, with D maybe TRBD1 (6 bases). V lost 6 bases to trimming and J lost 8 bases, with 13 bases between them. Germline CDR1 MDHEN, CDR2 SYDVKM. This CDR3 is built from 12 residues. Written as DNA, the CDR3 is TGTGCCAGCAGCCACAGGGACTCCGAAGCTTTCTTT. It codes for CASSHRDSEAFF.

V usage is TRBV4-1 and J usage is TRBJ1-1; the D gene is possibly TRBD1 (5 bases). The germline V gene encodes CDR1 MGHRA and CDR2 YSYEKL. The CDR3 loop spans 12 amino acids. The V gene lost 7 bases and the J gene lost 5 bases, with 11 bases spanning the gap. The CDR3 loop is CASMGVLTEAFF. CDR3 DNA sequence: TGCGCCAGCATGGGGGTGTTGACTGAAGCTTTCTTT.

This chain uses TRBV5-1 with TRBJ2-7, with TRBD1 matching over 9 bases. The V and J ends lost 3 bases and 3 bases, in that order; junction bases with no gene match: 1. The length of the CDR3 is 13 residues. CDR1 SGHRS and CDR2 YFSETQ come from the germline V gene. This CDR3 is CASSWDRVYEQYF. CDR3 coding DNA: TGCGCCAGCAGCTGGGACAGGGTCTACGAGCAGTACTTC.

The V gene is TRBV14, the J gene TRBJ2-2; 13 nucleotides agree with TRBD2. Germline V gene data show CDR1 as SGHDN and CDR2 as FVKESK. This CDR3 has 17 residues. After removal of 0 bases from V and 7 bases from J, the junction contained 5 bases not matched to a gene. CDR3 sequence (DNA): TGTGCCAGCAGCCAAGAACTAGCGGGAGGGCCCGGCGGGGAGCTGTTTTTT. This codes for CASSQELAGGPGGELFF.

The gene calls are TRBV6-1 and TRBJ2-7, with 7 bases that match TRBD2. Germline V CDR1 and CDR2: MNHNS, SASEGT. The length of the CDR3 is 14 residues. The V gene end was trimmed by 10 bases and the J gene end by 7 bases; junction bases not matched to a gene: 16. The CDR3, as DNA: TGTGCCACCGAATTCCGGGGGGAACTTCGGGAGCAGTACTTC. Translation gives CATEFRGELREQYF.

J is TRBJ2-1 and V is TRBV10-3; D is tentatively TRBD1 or TRBD2 (7 bases each). V shed 3 bases and J shed 8 bases, with 20 bases lying between them. The CDR3 contains 16 residues. Germline loops: CDR1 ENHRY, CDR2 SYGVKD. The CDR3 coding sequence is TGTGCCATCAGTGATCCTAGGGAGGGGGCTCGAGATGAGCAGTTCTTC. It specifies CAISDPREGARDEQFF.

The chain couples TRBV28 to TRBJ2-5; D possibly matches TRBD1 or TRBD2 (6 bases each). The assigned J gene may be wrong: the sequence end matches TRBJ2-7 better. Germline V gene lookup returns CDR1 MDHEN and CDR2 SYDVKM. The CDR3 has 14 amino acids. CDR3 DNA sequence: TGTGCCAGCAGCATCCCCGGGGGCTTCTACGAGCAGTACTTC. It encodes CASSIPGGFYEQYF.